A single sample gave rise to the 26 T cell receptor beta chains below, sequenced in a study of blood T cell repertoires in COVID-19. Only in-frame clones appear in the TCRdb table, and some are missing; sequencing was by immunoSEQ multiplex PCR. Among about 110,000 clones listed, 85% to 90% were seen once. Sequencing used peripheral blood. The receptor set was obtained from a woman older than 75 with acute or convalescent COVID-19.

This clone has a handful of counts. The chain uses TRBV10-3 and TRBJ2-7; TRBD1 matches at 7 bases. This CDR3 contains 13 residues. J gave up 3 bases and V 5 bases, and 4 bases lay outside the gene matches. Germline-derived CDR1 and CDR2 are ENHRY and SYGVKD. CDR3 in amino acids: CAISKGQNYEQYF. The DNA for the CDR3 is TGTGCCATCAGTAAGGGACAGAACTACGAGCAGTACTTC.

The rearrangement uses TRBV12-3 or TRBV12-4 and TRBJ2-7, with a weak D call TRBD2 (6 bases). With 5 bases removed from V and 4 bases from J, the gap between germline ends came to 12 bases. The CDR3 spans 13 residues. The DNA of the CDR3 is TGTGCCAGCAGTCGCCGGGGGTCATACGAGCAGTACTTC. Translating it yields CASSRRGSYEQYF.

The chain couples TRBV15 to TRBJ2-5; a possible D gene is TRBD2 (6 bases). The length of the CDR3 is 13 residues. Germline lookup yields CDR1 LNHNV and CDR2 YYDKDF (reference sequence). V lost 7 bases to trimming and J lost 3 bases, with 12 bases between them. Here the CDR3 reads CATKVGGKETQYF. CDR3 bases: TGTGCCACCAAGGTGGGGGGTAAAGAGACCCAGTACTTC.

This chain connects TRBV24-1 to TRBJ2-1; TRBD1 matches 10 bases. This CDR3 is 14 amino acids long. V gave up 7 bases and J gave up 4 bases; unmatched junction bases: 3. The germline V gene has CDR1 KGHDR and CDR2 SFDVKD. CDR3 residues: CATRGQGDYNEQFF. The CDR3 nucleotides are TGTGCCACCAGAGGACAGGGGGATTACAATGAGCAGTTCTTC.

The chain carries TRBV5-1 and TRBJ2-1; 13 nucleotides match TRBD2. Losses at the gene ends were 4 bases for V and 7 bases for J; bases not matched to a gene: 8. Germline-derived CDR1 and CDR2 are SGHRS and YFSETQ. The CDR3 sequence is 16 residues long. The CDR3, as DNA: TGCGCCAGCAGCGCCCTGACTAGCGGGGGGTCAAATGAGCAGTTCTTC. It codes for CASSALTSGGSNEQFF.

V and J are TRBV5-1 and TRBJ2-2; 7 bases match TRBD1. The germline CDR1 and CDR2 sequences are SGHRS and YFSETQ. V lost 4 bases and J lost 1; bases outside the gene matches: 1. The CDR3 has 14 amino acids. Here the CDR3 reads CASSGQENTGELFF. Here the CDR3 DNA reads TGCGCCAGCAGCGGACAGGAGAACACCGGGGAGCTGTTTTTT.

V gene TRBV18 combines with J gene TRBJ2-4; weak D call: TRBD2 (6 bases). The CDR3 covers 16 residues. Germline V gives CDR1 KGHSH, CDR2 LQKENI. Trimming cost V 3 bases and J 1 base, with 13 bases left between them. This CDR3 reads CASSPRQEGAKNIQYF. The CDR3 bases are TGTGCCAGCTCACCCCGCCAGGAGGGGGCCAAAAACATTCAGTACTTC. The variable domain in full, with the rest retrieved from reference TRBV18 and TRBJ2-4, is NAGVMQNPRHLVRRRGQEARLRCSPMKGHSHVYWYRQLPEEGLKFMVYLQKENIIDESGMPKERFSAEFPKEGPSILRIQQVVRGDSAAYFCASSPRQEGAKNIQYFGAGTRLSVL.

The rearrangement joins TRBV5-1 to TRBJ2-7, with a possible D match to TRBD2 (5 bases). Germline CDR1 is SGHRS and CDR2 is YFSETQ. The CDR3 loop spans 12 amino acids. Trimming shortened V by 4 bases and J by 3 bases, and 8 bases separated the two germline ends. The CDR3 DNA reads TGCGCCAGCAGCATAGACTACTACGAGCAGTACTTC. This codes for CASSIDYYEQYF.

The sample holds a few counts of this clone. V usage is TRBV28 and J usage is TRBJ1-2; 8 bases map to TRBD1. V lost 5 bases to trimming and J lost 8 bases; unmatched junction nucleotides: 19. Germline lookup yields CDR1 MDHEN and CDR2 SYDVKM. The CDR3 runs 17 residues. The CDR3 spells CASSKLAPKDRADGYTF. CDR3 nucleotides: TGTGCCAGCAGTAAACTGGCCCCAAAGGACAGGGCGGACGGCTACACCTTC.

The rearrangement links TRBV15 to TRBJ2-2; the D gene is possibly TRBD1 (5 bases). Per the germline V gene, CDR1 is LNHNV and CDR2 is YYDKDF (reference sequence). The CDR3 is 16 residues long. Deletions cut 4 bases from V and 5 bases from J, with 17 bases between. The CDR3 sequence: CATSIGRVISTGELFF. The CDR3 DNA reads TGTGCCACCAGCATAGGCAGGGTGATTAGTACCGGGGAGCTGTTTTTT.

The chain employs TRBV9 and TRBJ2-3; D may be TRBD1 (5 bases). From germline, CDR1 is SGDLS and CDR2 YYNGEE. This CDR3 comprises 14 residues. V was cut by 0 bases and J by 1 base, with 6 bases left in between. The CDR3 loop is CASSVVGGTDTQYF. The CDR3 DNA follows: TGTGCCAGCAGCGTAGTAGGGGGCACAGATACGCAGTATTTT.

The J gene is TRBJ2-7, the V gene TRBV2; D is unclear. This CDR3 is 15 amino acids long. The V end lost 1 base, the J end lost 2 bases, and 12 bases lay between the germline ends. The germline CDR1 and CDR2 sequences are SNHLY and FYNNEI. CDR3 bases: TGTGCCAGCAGTGAAGTCTTCCGGGTACCCTACGAGCAGTACTTC. Residues: CASSEVFRVPYEQYF. Full variable domain (rest looked up from reference TRBV2 and TRBJ2-7): EPEVTQTPSHQVTQMGQEVILRCVPISNHLYFYWYRQILGQKVEFLVSFYNNEISEKSEIFDDQFSVERPDGSNFTLKIRSTKLEDSAMYFCASSEVFRVPYEQYFGPGTRLTVT.

The chain couples TRBV18 to TRBJ2-1, with a weak D call TRBD2 (7 bases). The CDR3 spans 17 residues. CDR1 and CDR2 from the germline V gene are KGHSH and LQKENI. V was clipped by 3 bases and J by 10 bases, with 25 bases between them. The CDR3 DNA is TGTGCCAGCTCACCCCCCAACGGGGGGCCTTCCGGGGGGGAGCAGTTCTTC. Residues: CASSPPNGGPSGGEQFF. The full variable domain, rest sourced from reference TRBV18 and TRBJ2-1, is NAGVMQNPRHLVRRRGQEARLRCSPMKGHSHVYWYRQLPEEGLKFMVYLQKENIIDESGMPKERFSAEFPKEGPSILRIQQVVRGDSAAYFCASSPPNGGPSGGEQFFGPGTRLTVL.

CDR3 residues: CASSNLGTPTYEQYF. CDR3 nucleotides: TGTGCCAGCAGTAATCTCGGGACTCCCACCTACGAGCAGTACTTC. The genes are TRBV5-6 and TRBJ2-7, with D maybe TRBD2 (6 bases). V was clipped by 5 bases and J by 2 bases, with 17 bases between them. The CDR3 totals 15 residues. Germline V gene sequence: CDR1 SGHDT, CDR2 YYEEEE. The entire variable domain, with the rest obtained from reference TRBV5-6 and TRBJ2-7, is as follows: DAGVTQSPTHLIKTRGQQVTLRCSPKSGHDTVSWYQQALGQGPQFIFQYYEEEERQRGNFPDRFSGHQFPNYSSELNVNALLLGDSALYLCASSNLGTPTYEQYFGPGTRLTVT.

CDR3 DNA sequence: TGTGCCAGCAGCACTCTGGGCAATCAGCCCCAGCATTTT. Protein: CASSTLGNQPQHF. The V gene is TRBV27, the J gene TRBJ1-5; no firm D call. The V gene's germline CDR1 is MNHEY and CDR2 SMNVEV (reference sequence). This CDR3 comprises 13 residues. Trimming left V 6 bases short and J 2 bases short, with 8 bases between.

This clone was seen only once. The chain has TRBV28 and TRBJ2-3, with a weak D call TRBD2 (5 bases). Germline CDR1 reads MDHEN; CDR2 reads SYDVKM. CDR3 size: 16 residues. V was pared by 2 bases and J by 0 bases, with 12 bases between. CDR3 residues: CASSLRVRRSTDTQYF. The CDR3 region has the DNA TGTGCCAGCAGTTTAAGGGTGCGGAGGAGCACAGATACGCAGTATTTT.

This chain links TRBV21-1 with TRBJ1-3. TRBV21-1 constitutes a pseudogene. The CDR3 consists of 15 residues. For the CDR3, the DNA is TGTGCCAGCAGCATGGGACCGGGGGTGGGAAACACCATATATTTT. This codes for CASSMGPGVGNTIYF.

CDR3 sequence reads: CASRVGLGRGRLNTGELFF. The CDR3 nucleotides read TGTGCCAGTAGAGTAGGACTCGGCAGGGGGAGACTGAACACCGGGGAGCTGTTTTTT. J is TRBJ2-2 and V is TRBV19, with TRBD1 matching over 7 bases. Germline CDR1 LNHDA, CDR2 SQIVND (reference sequence). Trimming removed 6 bases from V and 1 base from J; junction bases left unmatched: 17. CDR3 length: 19 residues.

This chain joins TRBV7-8 and TRBJ2-3, with 9 bases identical to TRBD2. There are 22 residues in the CDR3. V lost 4 bases to trimming and J lost 0 bases; unmatched junction nucleotides: 23. Germline V gene sequence: CDR1 SGHVS, CDR2 FQNEAQ. In nucleotides, the CDR3 is TGTGCCAGCAGCTCCCCGCATAGAGGCGTTAAGCGGGGGGCCCGTAGCACAGATACGCAGTATTTT. As protein: CASSSPHRGVKRGARSTDTQYF. Full variable domain (missing parts from reference TRBV7-8 and TRBJ2-3): GAGVSQSPRYKVAKRGQDVALRCDPISGHVSLFWYQQALGQGPEFLTYFQNEAQLDKSGLPSDRFFAERPEGSVSTLKIQRTQQEDSAVYLCASSSPHRGVKRGARSTDTQYFGPGTRLTVL.

The V call is TRBV7-9, the J call TRBJ2-3, with a weak D call TRBD1 (5 bases). The CDR3 has 13 residues. Germline-derived CDR1 and CDR2 are SEHNR and FQNEAQ (reference sequence). V was cut by 2 bases and J by 3 bases, with 6 bases left in between. DNA for the CDR3: TGTGCCAGCAGCTTACAGGGTACAGATACGCAGTATTTT. This encodes CASSLQGTDTQYF. The full variable domain, completed using reference TRBV7-9 and TRBJ2-3, is DTGVSQNPRHKITKRGQNVTFRCDPISEHNRLYWYRQTLGQGPEFLTYFQNEAQLEKSRLLSDRFSAERPKGSFSTLEIQRTEQGDSAMYLCASSLQGTDTQYFGPGTRLTVL.

The chain recombines TRBV11-2 with TRBJ2-3; 8 bases fit TRBD1. Looked up from germline, CDR1 is SGHAT and CDR2 is FQNNGV. With V trimmed by 4 bases and J by 2 bases, 5 bases remained unmatched. This CDR3 has 15 residues. The CDR3 nucleotides read TGTGCCAGCAGCTCGGGACAGGTTATCACAGATACGCAGTATTTT. This codes for CASSSGQVITDTQYF.

The V gene is TRBV12-3 or TRBV12-4, the J gene TRBJ2-7; TRBD2 matches 8 bases. The trim removed 4 bases at V and 5 bases at J, leaving 1 base unmatched. The CDR3 spans 12 residues. The CDR3 here is CASSWRGDEQYF. The CDR3 DNA is TGTGCCAGCAGTTGGCGGGGGGACGAGCAGTACTTC.

The chain carries TRBV10-3 and TRBJ2-1, with TRBD2 matching over 13 bases. CDR1 and CDR2 (germline): ENHRY, SYGVKD. J lost 8 bases, V lost 3 bases, and 10 bases had no gene match. This CDR3 has 17 amino acids. CDR3 bases: TGTGCCATCAGTGAACCTCCGGGACTAGCGGGGAGGGATGAGCAGTTCTTC. This codes for CAISEPPGLAGRDEQFF.

This clone was counted only a few times. V usage is TRBV7-7 and J usage is TRBJ2-5, with 10 bases fitting TRBD2. CDR1 SSHAT and CDR2 FNYEAQ come from the germline V gene (reference sequence). V was clipped by 4 bases and J by 5 bases; unmatched bases: 4. The CDR3 length is 14 residues. In DNA form, the CDR3 reads TGTGCCAGCAGCTACGGGACTAGCGTTGAGACCCAGTACTTC. It specifies CASSYGTSVETQYF.

Only one count was recorded for this clone. CDR3 in DNA: TGCGCCAGCACCTCGAACACTGAAGCTTTCTTT. Its protein product is CASTSNTEAFF. This rearrangement joins TRBV5-1 to TRBJ1-1; no clear D gene. The V and J ends lost 6 bases and 1 base respectively, with 4 bases between them. This CDR3 has 11 residues. Germline loops: CDR1 SGHRS, CDR2 YFSETQ.

The V gene is TRBV7-8, the J gene TRBJ2-3; no definite D call. The CDR3 is made up of 17 amino acids. In germline, CDR1 is SGHVS, CDR2 FQNEAQ. V was clipped by 2 bases and J by 0 bases, with 15 bases between them. This CDR3 is CASSLNVWQVSTDTQYF. CDR3 sequence (DNA): TGTGCCAGCAGCTTAAATGTATGGCAGGTTAGCACAGATACGCAGTATTTT.